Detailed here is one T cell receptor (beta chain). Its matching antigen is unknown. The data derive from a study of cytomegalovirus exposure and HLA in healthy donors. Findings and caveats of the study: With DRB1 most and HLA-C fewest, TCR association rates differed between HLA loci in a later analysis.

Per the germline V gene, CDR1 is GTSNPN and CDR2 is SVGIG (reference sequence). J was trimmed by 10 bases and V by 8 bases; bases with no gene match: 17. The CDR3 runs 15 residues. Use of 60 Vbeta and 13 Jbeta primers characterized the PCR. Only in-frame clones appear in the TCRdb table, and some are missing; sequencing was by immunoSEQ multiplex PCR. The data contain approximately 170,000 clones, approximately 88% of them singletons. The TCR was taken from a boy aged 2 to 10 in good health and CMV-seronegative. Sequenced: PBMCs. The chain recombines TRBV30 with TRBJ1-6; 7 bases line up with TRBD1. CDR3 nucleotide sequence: TGTGCCGTCACCGCGACAGGGTTGGTAGAGTCACCCCTCCACTTT. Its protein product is CAVTATGLVESPLHF.